This T cell receptor (beta chain) is drawn from a study of blood T cell repertoires in COVID-19. Study at large: There were acute and convalescent COVID-19 samples, and they came from the United States, Italy and Spain. PBMCs, B-cell-depleted T cells, or T cells were the source of the cDNA or gDNA that made up the material.

The CDR3 has 16 amino acids. Germline-derived CDR1 and CDR2 are SGHRS and YFSETQ. Trimming left V 4 bases short and J 0 bases short, with 16 bases between. Authors' data handling: Reference gene primers were amplified, and this amplification served to estimate nucleated cell counts. TCRdb's table, derived via immunoSEQ multiplex PCR, lists solely in-frame clones and lacks some. V and J calls and clone size are as listed in that table; D and trimming were resolved from the DNA. The sample shows a few hundred thousand clones, 86% of them seen only once. Sequencing used peripheral blood. The rearrangement joins TRBV5-1 to TRBJ1-2; D may be TRBD1 (6 bases). The TCR was taken from a woman aged 25 to 39 with active or convalescent COVID-19. The CDR3 DNA is TGCGCCAGCAGCCACGGACAGAAACTAACTAACTATGGCTACACCTTC. It specifies CASSHGQKLTNYGYTF.